Each of the 6 T cell receptor beta chains below was sequenced from the same sample in a study of CD8 T cells in Susac syndrome. The RNA input was about 0.45 to 1 ug, and it was reverse transcribed with random hexamers. Each CDR3 protein is one row after TCRdb ran MiXCR on the immunoSEQ multiplex PCR reads. The sample carries 150,000 to 200,000 distinct CDR3 sequences, roughly 91% recorded once. The source material was CD4+ T cells from PBMCs. The receptors stem from a human donor with Susac syndrome.

The count of this clonotype is one. The rearrangement links TRBV20-1 to TRBJ2-1; the match to TRBD2 covers 8 bases. The V and J ends lost 2 bases and 1 base, in that order; junction bases with no gene match: 1. The CDR3 is made up of 14 amino acids. Germline values: CDR1 DFQATT, CDR2 SNEGSKA (reference sequence). In nucleotides, the CDR3 is TGCAGTGCTAGAACTAGCGGATCCTACAATGAGCAGTTCTTC. Amino acids: CSARTSGSYNEQFF.

This chain connects TRBV3-1 to TRBJ2-3; 7 bases line up with TRBD2. The junction had 11 bases not matched to a gene; V was cut back by 1 base and J by 4 bases. The CDR3 is 17 residues long. The germline V gene encodes CDR1 LGHDT and CDR2 YNNKEL (reference sequence). The CDR3 region has the DNA TGTGCCAGCAGCCAAGGGACTCGTCGGGGGGTTTCAGATACGCAGTATTTT. Amino acids: CASSQGTRRGVSDTQYF.

The chain employs TRBV5-1 and TRBJ1-1; D remains unclear. Deletions cut 0 bases from V and 4 bases from J, with 7 bases between. Germline V gives CDR1 SGHRS, CDR2 YFSETQ. The CDR3 spans 13 residues. The CDR3: CASSLVPGTEAFF. In DNA, the CDR3 is TGCGCCAGCAGCTTGGTACCGGGCACTGAAGCTTTCTTT.

V and J are TRBV6-1 and TRBJ1-1, with no clear D. V dropped 6 bases and J dropped 2 bases, with 4 bases sitting between them. CDR1 MNHNS and CDR2 SASEGT come from the germline V gene. CDR3 length equals 11 residues. This CDR3 reads CASRPNTEAFF. The CDR3 coding sequence is TGTGCCAGCAGGCCCAACACTGAAGCTTTCTTT.

V is TRBV30 and J is TRBJ2-7, with 9 bases matching TRBD1. This CDR3 has 15 amino acids. Looked up from germline, CDR1 is GTSNPN and CDR2 is SVGIG (reference sequence). With 0 bases clipped from V and 3 bases from J, the junction kept 6 bases outside the gene matches. CDR3 protein: CAWSVRGTGFYEQYF. CDR3 nucleotides: TGTGCCTGGAGTGTACGTGGGACAGGGTTCTACGAGCAGTACTTC.

The chain uses TRBV4-1 and TRBJ2-7, with TRBD1 matching 8 bases. CDR1 and CDR2 (germline): MGHRA, YSYEKL. This CDR3 region has 16 residues. V lost 1 base to trimming and J lost 5 bases; unmatched junction nucleotides: 10. In nucleotides, the CDR3 is TGCGCCAGCAGCCAAGGAGCCCGGACAGGGCTGGACGAGCAGTACTTC. Translating gives CASSQGARTGLDEQYF.